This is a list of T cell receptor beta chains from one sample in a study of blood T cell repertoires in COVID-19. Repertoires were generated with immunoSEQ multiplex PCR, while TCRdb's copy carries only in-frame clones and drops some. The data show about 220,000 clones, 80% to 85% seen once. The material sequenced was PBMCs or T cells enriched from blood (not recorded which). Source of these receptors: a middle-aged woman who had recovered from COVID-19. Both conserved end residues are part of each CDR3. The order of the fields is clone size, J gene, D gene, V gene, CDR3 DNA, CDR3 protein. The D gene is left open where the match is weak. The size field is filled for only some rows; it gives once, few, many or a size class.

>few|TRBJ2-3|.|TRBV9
TGTGCCAGCAGCGACGGGGGAGAGCCAGATACGCAGTATTTT
CASSDGGEPDTQYF
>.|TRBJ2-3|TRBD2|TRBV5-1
TGCGCCAGCAGCTTGCCCGGGGCGGGAGGCACAGATACGCAGTATTTT
CASSLPGAGGTDTQYF
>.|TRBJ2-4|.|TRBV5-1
TGCGCCAGCAGCTTGGGAGGCGCAGTACGGATAGCCAAAAACATTCAGTACTTC
CASSLGGAVRIAKNIQYF
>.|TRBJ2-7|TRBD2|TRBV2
TGTGCCAGCAGTGGGACTAGCGTTTACGAGCAGTACTTC
CASSGTSVYEQYF
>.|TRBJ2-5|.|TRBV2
TGTGCCAGCAGTGAAGGGACAGCTATAGAAGAGACCCAGTACTTC
CASSEGTAIEETQYF
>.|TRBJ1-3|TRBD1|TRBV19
TGTGCCAGTAGGGGACAGGAGGGGGTCAGAGGAAACACCATATATTTT
CASRGQEGVRGNTIYF
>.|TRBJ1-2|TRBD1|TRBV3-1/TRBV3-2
TGTGCCAGCACCTCTGGGCCCTCTTTCCGGGACAGGGCCTCTATTGGTCGTGGCTACACCTTC
CASTSGPSFRDRASIGRGYTF
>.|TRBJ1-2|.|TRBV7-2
TGTGCCAGCAGCTTAGACCCGGGGGTTTCTAACTATGGCTACACCTTC
CASSLDPGVSNYGYTF
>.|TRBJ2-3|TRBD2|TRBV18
TGTGCCAGCTCACCACCGGGACTAGCACCACCAGATACGCAGTATTTT
CASSPPGLAPPDTQYF
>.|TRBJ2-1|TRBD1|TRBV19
TGTGCCAGTAGGGGGACAGGGGTTCATGAGCAGTTCTTC
CASRGTGVHEQFF
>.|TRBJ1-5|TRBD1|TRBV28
TGTGCCAGCAGTTTGGACAGGGGGCCCTATCAGCCCCAGCATTTT
CASSLDRGPYQPQHF
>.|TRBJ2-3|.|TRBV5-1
TGCGCCAGCAGCCCACAGGGCCCCAGCACAGATACGCAGTATTTT
CASSPQGPSTDTQYF
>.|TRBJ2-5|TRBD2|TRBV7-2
TGTGCCAGCAGCCCCGGGGGGTCCCGGACGCAAGAGACCCAGTACTTC
CASSPGGSRTQETQYF
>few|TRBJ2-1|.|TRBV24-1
TGTGCCCCCACGGCAGGGTCCTACAATGAGCAGTTCTTC
CAPTAGSYNEQFF
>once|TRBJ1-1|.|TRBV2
TGTGCCAGCAGTGAAGATTTCAGGGGAGCTTTCTTT
CASSEDFRGAFF
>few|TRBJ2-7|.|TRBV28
TGTGCCAGCAGTTTAGGACAGTACGAGCAGTACTTC
CASSLGQYEQYF
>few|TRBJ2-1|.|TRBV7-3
TGTGCCAGCAGCCGACCAGGATACAATGAGCAGTTCTTC
CASSRPGYNEQFF
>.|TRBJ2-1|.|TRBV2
TGTGCCAGCAGTGAGGGAGCCAACAATGAGCAGTTCTTC
CASSEGANNEQFF
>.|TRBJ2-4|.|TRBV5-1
TGCGCCAGCAGCTCGCGTAGGGGGGGCATAGGCAAAAACATTCAGTACTTC
CASSSRRGGIGKNIQYF
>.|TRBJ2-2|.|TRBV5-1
TGCGCCAGCAGCCGACGGAGCGGGGAGCTGTTTTTT
CASSRRSGELFF
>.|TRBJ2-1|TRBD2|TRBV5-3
TGTGCCAGAAGCTTGGGAGCGGGAGGGACGAAGAATCAAGACAATGAGCAGTTCTTC
CARSLGAGGTKNQDNEQFF
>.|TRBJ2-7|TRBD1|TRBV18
TGTGCCAGCTCACCCCGGACAGGGGTCGACGAGCAGTACTTC
CASSPRTGVDEQYF
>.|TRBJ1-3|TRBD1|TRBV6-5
TGTGCCACCGACAGGGGAGGTGGAAACACCATATATTTT
CATDRGGGNTIYF
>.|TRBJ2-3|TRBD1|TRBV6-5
TGTGCCAGCACCCAGGGGCAGGGGGCGATGGTTACGCAGTATTTT
CASTQGQGAMVTQYF
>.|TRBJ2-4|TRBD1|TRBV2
TGTGCCAGCAGGAGGGACAGGGGAGGGGAAAACATTCAGTACTTC
CASRRDRGGENIQYF
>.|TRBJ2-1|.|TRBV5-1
TGCGCCAGCAGCTTGGGTCCCGGTGCTGGTGAGCAGTTCTTC
CASSLGPGAGEQFF
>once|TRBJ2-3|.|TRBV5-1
TGCGCCAGCAGCTTGTCAGGCAGGGGATCTGATACGCAGTATTTT
CASSLSGRGSDTQYF
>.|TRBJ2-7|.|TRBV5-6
TGTGCCAGCAGCTTGGGACCGGGTAGGTCTAGAGAGCAGTACTTC
CASSLGPGRSREQYF
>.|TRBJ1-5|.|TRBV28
TGTGCCAGCAGTTTGAGCGGAAATCAGCCCCAGCATTTT
CASSLSGNQPQHF
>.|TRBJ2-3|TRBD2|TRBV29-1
TGCAGCGGCCAGACTAGCGGCCATTCAGATACGCAGTATTTT
CSGQTSGHSDTQYF
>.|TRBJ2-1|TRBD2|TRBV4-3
TGCGCCAGCAGATCAAGCTATACTAGCGGGAGCCATGAGCAGTTCTTC
CASRSSYTSGSHEQFF
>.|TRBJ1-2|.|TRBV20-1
TGCAGTGCTAGTTCAAATTACTATGGCTACACCTTC
CSASSNYYGYTF
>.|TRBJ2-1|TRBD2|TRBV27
TGTGCCAGCAGTTTATCTTCTAGCGGATCTTACAATGAGCAGTTCTTC
CASSLSSSGSYNEQFF
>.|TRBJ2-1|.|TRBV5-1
TGCGCCAGCAGCTCTGAAGCCACCCCCTACAATGAGCAGTTCTTC
CASSSEATPYNEQFF
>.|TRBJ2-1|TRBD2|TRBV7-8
TGTGCCAGCAGCTTGAACGGGAGGGCCATCATTAATGAGCAGTTCTTC
CASSLNGRAIINEQFF
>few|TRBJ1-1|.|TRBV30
TGTGCCTGGGGTGGCCTAAGGAGGAACACTGAAGCTTTCTTT
CAWGGLRRNTEAFF
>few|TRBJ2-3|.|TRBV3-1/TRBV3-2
TGTGCCAGCAGCCAACATATCTCACAGAATACGCAGTATTTT
CASSQHISQNTQYF